Sequencing of this TCR beta chain was carried out in a study of shared clonotypes between healthy human individuals. Findings and caveats of the study: Estimated richness was generally greater in naive than memory subsets.

Naive CD8 populations comprised CD45RO-negative cells positively selected for CCR7, excluding terminally differentiated effector memory CD45RA+ cells. Genomic DNA of every subset was divided equally among multiple immunoSEQ plates. The method was immunoSEQ multiplex PCR; TCRdb's version includes in-frame clones alone and lacks a portion of them. The sample holds about 2.1 million clones, just under 95% seen once. V dropped 5 bases and J dropped 6; count of bases not matched to a gene: 10. In germline, CDR1 is SEHNR, CDR2 FQNEAQ (reference sequence). CDR3 size: 15 residues. To note about this clone: Antigen specificity is unknown.

The sample taken for sequencing was naive CD8+ T cells from PBMCs. The J gene is TRBJ2-3, the V gene TRBV7-9; 8 bases fit TRBD1. The TCR comes from a young man in good health. Some clones in this sample may be carry-over from other donors' samples. The CDR3 loop is CASSPGQGGPDTQYF. CDR3 DNA: TGTGCCAGCAGCCCAGGACAGGGTGGCCCGGATACGCAGTATTTT.